This T cell receptor beta chain originates from a study of T-cell reconstitution after alpha-beta-depleted transplantation in children. A TCRbeta library incorporating unique molecular identifiers was prepared. TCRdb reprocessed the PCR reads via MiXCR and lists one record per CDR3 protein. The sample consists of 540,000 or so distinct CDR3 sequences, about 23% of them appearing once. The receptor's source is a boy younger than two who had a stem cell transplant for acute myeloid leukemia, so the T cells may come from the graft donor. Sequenced material: PBMCs, mostly from graft donor cells, taken 360 days after TCRalphabeta/CD19-depleted stem cell transplant.

For the CDR3, the DNA is TGCGCCAGCAGCACCCCCCGGAGTCCGGGACAGAACACTGAAGCTTTCTTT. It codes for CASSTPRSPGQNTEAFF. The chain joins TRBV4-1 to TRBJ1-1; TRBD1 might be the D (6 bases). CDR1 and CDR2 from the germline V gene are MGHRA and YSYEKL. This CDR3 contains 17 residues. The germline V and J ends were trimmed by 5 bases and 1 base, with 20 bases remaining between them.